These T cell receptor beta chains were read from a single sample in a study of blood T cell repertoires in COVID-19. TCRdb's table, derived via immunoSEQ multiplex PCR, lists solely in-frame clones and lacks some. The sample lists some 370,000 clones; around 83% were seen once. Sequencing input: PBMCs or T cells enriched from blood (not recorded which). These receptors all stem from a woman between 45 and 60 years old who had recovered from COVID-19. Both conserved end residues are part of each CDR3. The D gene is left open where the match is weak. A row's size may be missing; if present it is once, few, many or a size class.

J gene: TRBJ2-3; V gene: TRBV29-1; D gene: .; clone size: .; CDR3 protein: CSGLDKTLSTDTQYF; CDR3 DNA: TGCAGCGGGCTGGACAAAACTCTTAGCACAGATACGCAGTATTTT
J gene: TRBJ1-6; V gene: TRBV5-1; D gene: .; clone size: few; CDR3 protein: CASTPAAGYNSPLHF; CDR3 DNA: TGCGCCAGCACCCCCGCCGCGGGATATAATTCACCCCTCCACTTT
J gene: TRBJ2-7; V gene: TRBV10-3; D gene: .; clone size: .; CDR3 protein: CAISESTGYEQYF; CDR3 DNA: TGTGCCATCAGTGAGTCGACGGGTTACGAGCAGTACTTC
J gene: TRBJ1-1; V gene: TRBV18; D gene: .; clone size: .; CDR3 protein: CASRVGGELNTEAFF; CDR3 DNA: TGTGCCAGCCGGGTAGGGGGGGAACTAAACACTGAAGCTTTCTTT
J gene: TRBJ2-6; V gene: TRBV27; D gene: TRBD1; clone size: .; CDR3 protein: CASSYRGNGANVLTF; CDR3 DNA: TGTGCCAGCAGTTACAGGGGAAACGGGGCCAACGTCCTGACTTTC
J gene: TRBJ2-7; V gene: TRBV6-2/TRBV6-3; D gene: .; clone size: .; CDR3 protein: CASSQILTTYEQYF; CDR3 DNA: TGTGCCAGCAGCCAGATACTTACTACCTACGAGCAGTACTTC
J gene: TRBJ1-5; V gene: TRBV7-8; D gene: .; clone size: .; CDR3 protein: CASSLSSNQPQHF; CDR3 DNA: TGTGCCAGCAGCTTGAGTAGCAATCAGCCCCAGCATTTT
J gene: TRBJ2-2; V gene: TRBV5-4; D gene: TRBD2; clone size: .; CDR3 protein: CASSLSATSSGELFF; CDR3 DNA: TGTGCCAGCAGCTTGTCTGCGACTAGCTCCGGGGAGCTGTTTTTT
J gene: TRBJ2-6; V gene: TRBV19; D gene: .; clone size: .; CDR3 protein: CASSEAGHSRSGANVLTF; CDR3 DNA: TGTGCCAGTAGCGAAGCGGGACACAGTCGCTCTGGGGCCAACGTCCTGACTTTC
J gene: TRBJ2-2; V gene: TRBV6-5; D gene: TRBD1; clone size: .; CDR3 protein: CASSPRTGLTGELFF; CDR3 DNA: TGTGCCAGCAGTCCCCGGACAGGGCTCACCGGGGAGCTGTTTTTT
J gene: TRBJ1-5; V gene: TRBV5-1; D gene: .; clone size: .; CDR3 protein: CASSFDSGNQPQHF; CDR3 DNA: TGCGCCAGCAGCTTCGACAGTGGCAATCAGCCCCAGCATTTT
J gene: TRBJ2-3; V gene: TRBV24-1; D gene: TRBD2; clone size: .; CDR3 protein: CATSDLQGSGRDTDTQYF; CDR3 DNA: TGTGCCACCAGTGATTTGCAGGGTAGCGGGAGGGATACAGATACGCAGTATTTT
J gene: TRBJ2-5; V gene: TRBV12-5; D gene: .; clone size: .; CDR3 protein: CASAPRDPQETQYF; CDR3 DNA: TGTGCTAGTGCTCCTCGGGATCCCCAAGAGACCCAGTACTTC
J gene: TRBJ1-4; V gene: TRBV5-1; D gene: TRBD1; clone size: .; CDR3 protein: CASSPRQGDEKLFF; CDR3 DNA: TGCGCCAGCAGCCCCCGACAGGGGGACGAAAAACTGTTTTTT
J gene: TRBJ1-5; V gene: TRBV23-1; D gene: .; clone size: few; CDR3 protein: CASSQSLPDTNQPQHF; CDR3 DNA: TGCGCCAGCAGTCAATCCTTACCAGATACCAATCAGCCCCAGCATTTT
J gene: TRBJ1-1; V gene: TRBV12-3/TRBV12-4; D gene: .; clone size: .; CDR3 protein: CASLGGATEAFF; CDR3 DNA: TGTGCCAGCCTCGGGGGGGCCACTGAAGCTTTCTTT
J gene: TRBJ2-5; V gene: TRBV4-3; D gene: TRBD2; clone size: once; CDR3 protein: CASSQGLAGASGGETQYF; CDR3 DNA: TGCGCCAGCAGCCAAGGACTAGCGGGAGCGTCGGGAGGGGAGACCCAGTACTTC
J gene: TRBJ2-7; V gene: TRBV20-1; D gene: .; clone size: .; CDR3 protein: CSASSTEARKEGTAYEQYF; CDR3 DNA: TGCAGTGCTAGTTCGACAGAGGCAAGAAAGGAGGGGACAGCCTACGAGCAGTACTTC
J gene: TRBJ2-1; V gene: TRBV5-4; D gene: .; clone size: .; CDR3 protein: CASSLGGQQYNEQFF; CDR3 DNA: TGTGCCAGCAGCTTGGGCGGACAGCAATACAATGAGCAGTTCTTC
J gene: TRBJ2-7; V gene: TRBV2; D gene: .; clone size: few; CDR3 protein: CASSFSSPYEQYF; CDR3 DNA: TGTGCCAGTAGCTTTTCCTCTCCCTACGAGCAGTACTTC
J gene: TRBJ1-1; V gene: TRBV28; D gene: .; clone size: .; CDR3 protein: CASNTNMNTEAFF; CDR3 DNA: TGTGCCAGCAACACAAACATGAACACTGAAGCTTTCTTT
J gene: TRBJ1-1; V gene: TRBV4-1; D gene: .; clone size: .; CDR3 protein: CASSQVDRMNTEAFF; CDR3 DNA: TGCGCCAGCAGCCAGGTGGACAGAATGAACACTGAAGCTTTCTTT
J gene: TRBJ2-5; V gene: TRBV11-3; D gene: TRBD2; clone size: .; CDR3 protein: CASSFPAAGGPKTQYF; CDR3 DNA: TGTGCCAGCAGCTTCCCAGCGGCGGGGGGGCCAAAGACCCAGTACTTC
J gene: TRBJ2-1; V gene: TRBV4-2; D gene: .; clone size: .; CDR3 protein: CASSQASTYEQFF; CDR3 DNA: TGTGCCAGCAGCCAAGCTAGTACATATGAGCAGTTCTTC
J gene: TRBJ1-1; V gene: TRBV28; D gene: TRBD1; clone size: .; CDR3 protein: CASSRDRRGDTEAFF; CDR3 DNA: TGTGCCAGCAGTAGGGACAGAAGAGGGGACACTGAAGCTTTCTTT
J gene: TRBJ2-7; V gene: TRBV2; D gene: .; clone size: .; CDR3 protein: CASSGGTTNSYEQYF; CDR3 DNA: TGTGCCAGCAGTGGAGGGACAACGAACTCCTACGAGCAGTACTTC
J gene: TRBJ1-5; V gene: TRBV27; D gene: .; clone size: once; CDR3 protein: CASGRRQPQHF; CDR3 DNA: TGTGCCAGCGGCCGTCGCCAGCCCCAGCATTTT
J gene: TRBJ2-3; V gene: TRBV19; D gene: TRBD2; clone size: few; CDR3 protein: CASSIRGSNTQYF; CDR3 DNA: TGTGCCAGTAGTATCCGCGGGAGTAATACGCAGTATTTT
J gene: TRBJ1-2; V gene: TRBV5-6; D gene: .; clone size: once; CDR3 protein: CASSQWALGNYGYTF; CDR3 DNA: TGTGCCAGCAGCCAATGGGCCCTCGGCAACTATGGCTACACCTTC
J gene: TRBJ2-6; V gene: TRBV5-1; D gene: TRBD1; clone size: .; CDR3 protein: CASSARGGQVSGANVLTF; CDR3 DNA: TGCGCCAGCAGCGCACGAGGGGGACAGGTCTCTGGGGCCAACGTCCTGACTTTC
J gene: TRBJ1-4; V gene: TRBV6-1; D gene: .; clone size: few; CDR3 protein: CASSDVRGNEKLFF; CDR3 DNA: TGTGCCAGCAGTGATGTAAGGGGTAATGAAAAACTGTTTTTT
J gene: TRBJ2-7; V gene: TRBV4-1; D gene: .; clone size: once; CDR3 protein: CASSPKGGGPYEQYF; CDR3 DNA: TGCGCCAGCAGCCCCAAGGGAGGAGGCCCCTACGAGCAGTACTTC
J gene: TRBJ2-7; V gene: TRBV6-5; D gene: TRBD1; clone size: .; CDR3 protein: CASSKTGAYEQYF; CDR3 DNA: TGTGCCAGCAGTAAGACAGGGGCCTACGAGCAGTACTTC
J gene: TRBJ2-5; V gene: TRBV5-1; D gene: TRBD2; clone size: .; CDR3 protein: CASSLEWGGQETQYF; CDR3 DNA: TGCGCCAGCAGCTTGGAGTGGGGGGGACAAGAGACCCAGTACTTC
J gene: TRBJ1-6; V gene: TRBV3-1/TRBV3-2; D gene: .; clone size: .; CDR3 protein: CASRHWGGGFDSPLHF; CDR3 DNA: TGTGCCAGCAGGCACTGGGGTGGGGGGTTCGATTCACCCCTCCACTTT
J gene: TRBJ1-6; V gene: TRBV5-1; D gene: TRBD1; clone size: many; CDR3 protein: CASSLKGQGSSPLHF; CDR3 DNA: TGCGCCAGCAGCTTGAAGGGACAGGGGAGTTCACCCCTCCACTTT
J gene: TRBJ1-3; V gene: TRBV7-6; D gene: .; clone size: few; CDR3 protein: CASSLAIGELAGNTIYF; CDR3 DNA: TGTGCCAGCAGCTTAGCGATAGGGGAATTAGCTGGAAACACCATATATTTT